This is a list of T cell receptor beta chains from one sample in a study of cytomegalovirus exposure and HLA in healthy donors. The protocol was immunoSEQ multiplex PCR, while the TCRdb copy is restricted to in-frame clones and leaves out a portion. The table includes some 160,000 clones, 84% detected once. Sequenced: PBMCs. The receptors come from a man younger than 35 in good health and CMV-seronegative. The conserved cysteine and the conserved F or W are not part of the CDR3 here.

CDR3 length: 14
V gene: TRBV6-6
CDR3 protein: ASSPGQGVVYNEQF

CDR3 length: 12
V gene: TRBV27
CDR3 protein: ASSLSGTGGEQY

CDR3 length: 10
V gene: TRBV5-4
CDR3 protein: ASSQSYNEQF

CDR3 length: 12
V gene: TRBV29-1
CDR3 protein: SSHLAGRTDTQY

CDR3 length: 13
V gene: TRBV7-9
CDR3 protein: ASSLKGAGNQPQH

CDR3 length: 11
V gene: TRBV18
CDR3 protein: ASSPQGKDTQY

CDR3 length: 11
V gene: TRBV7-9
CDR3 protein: ASSLSGGEKLF

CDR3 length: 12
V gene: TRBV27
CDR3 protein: ASSLRQDYNEQF

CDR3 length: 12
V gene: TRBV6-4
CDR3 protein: ASSGRDRGYEQY

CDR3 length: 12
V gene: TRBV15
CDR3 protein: ATSDLKPGNEQF

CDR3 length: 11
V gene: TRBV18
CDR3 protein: ASGGDRGYGYT

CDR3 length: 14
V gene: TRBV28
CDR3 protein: ASSLFRQGGIYEQY

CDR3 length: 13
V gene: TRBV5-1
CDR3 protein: ASSPRTGSYTEAF

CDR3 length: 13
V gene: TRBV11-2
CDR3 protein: ASSLEWSGGNIQY

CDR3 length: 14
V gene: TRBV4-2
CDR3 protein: ASSQDPRDSPYEQY

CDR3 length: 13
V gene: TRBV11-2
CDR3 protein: ASRPGTGANNEQF

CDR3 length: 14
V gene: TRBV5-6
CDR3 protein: ASSTAQAPYNSPLH

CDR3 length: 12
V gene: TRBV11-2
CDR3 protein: ASSLEAGNQPQH

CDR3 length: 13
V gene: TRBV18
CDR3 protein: ASSYRAGAQETQY

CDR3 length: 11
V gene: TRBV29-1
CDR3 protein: SVRDTANYGYT

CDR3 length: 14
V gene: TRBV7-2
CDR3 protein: ASSSGRGGPAYEQY

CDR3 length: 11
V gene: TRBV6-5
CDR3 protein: ASSYMEMRKLF

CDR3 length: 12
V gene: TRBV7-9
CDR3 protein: ASSRGDREDEQY

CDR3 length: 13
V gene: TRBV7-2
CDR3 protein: ASSLETGEPFEQF

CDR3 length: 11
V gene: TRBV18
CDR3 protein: ASSPDREDEAF

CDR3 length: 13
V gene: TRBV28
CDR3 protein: ASSPREHRLYGYT

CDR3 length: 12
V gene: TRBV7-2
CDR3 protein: ASSAGTGGTEAF

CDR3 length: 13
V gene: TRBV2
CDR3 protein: ASSEEDRSNQPQH

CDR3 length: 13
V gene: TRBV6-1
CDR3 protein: ASSPSRRGSYEQY

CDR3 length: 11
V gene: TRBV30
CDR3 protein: AWSVLVGGELF

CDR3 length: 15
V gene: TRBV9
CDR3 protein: ASSVNREGADTGELF

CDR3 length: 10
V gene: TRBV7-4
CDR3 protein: ASRDRSQPQH

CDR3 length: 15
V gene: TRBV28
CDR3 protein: ASSLTRTRSTNEKLF

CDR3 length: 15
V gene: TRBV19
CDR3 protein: ASSTSGRSSGANVLT

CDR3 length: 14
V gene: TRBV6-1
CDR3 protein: ASSEWPRGISYEQY

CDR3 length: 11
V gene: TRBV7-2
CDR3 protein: ASSPGRRETQY

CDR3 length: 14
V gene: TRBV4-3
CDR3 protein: ASSQEWLSPTYEQY

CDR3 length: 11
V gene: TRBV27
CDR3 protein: ASSLSRGRSHT

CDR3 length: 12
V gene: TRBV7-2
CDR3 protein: ASEPDSPNYGYT

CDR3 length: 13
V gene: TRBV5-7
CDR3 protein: ASSLDRWRNYGYT

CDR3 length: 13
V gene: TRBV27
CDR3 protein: ASSLVGGTRHEQY

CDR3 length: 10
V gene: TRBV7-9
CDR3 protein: ASSFGQGQAF

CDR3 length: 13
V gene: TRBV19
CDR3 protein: ASSITGVMNTEAF

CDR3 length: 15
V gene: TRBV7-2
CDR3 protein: ASSLEVQVGGEDTQY